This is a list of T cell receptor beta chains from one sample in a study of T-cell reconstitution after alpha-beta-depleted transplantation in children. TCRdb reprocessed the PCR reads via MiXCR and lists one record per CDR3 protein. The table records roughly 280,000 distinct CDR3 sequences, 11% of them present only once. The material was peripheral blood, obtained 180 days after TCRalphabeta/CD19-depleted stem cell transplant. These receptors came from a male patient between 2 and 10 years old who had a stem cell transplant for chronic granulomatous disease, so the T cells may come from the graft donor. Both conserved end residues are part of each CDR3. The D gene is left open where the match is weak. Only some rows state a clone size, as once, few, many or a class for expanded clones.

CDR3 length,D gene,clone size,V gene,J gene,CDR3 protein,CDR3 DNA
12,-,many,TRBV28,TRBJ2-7,CASSPSPYEQYF,TGTGCCAGCAGTCCCTCCCCATACGAGCAGTACTTC
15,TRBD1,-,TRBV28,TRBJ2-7,CASESDRTGPYEQYF,TGTGCCAGCGAATCCGACCGGACAGGGCCCTACGAGCAGTACTTC
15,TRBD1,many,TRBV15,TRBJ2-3,CATSRAGQGTDTQYF,TGTGCCACCAGCAGAGCGGGACAGGGCACAGATACGCAGTATTTT
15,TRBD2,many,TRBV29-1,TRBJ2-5,CSVVLAGVLGETQYF,TGCAGCGTTGTGCTAGCGGGGGTATTAGGAGAGACCCAGTACTTC
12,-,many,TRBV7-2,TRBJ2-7,CASSILRQTPTF,TGTGCCAGCAGCATCCTACGACAGACGCCGACCTTC
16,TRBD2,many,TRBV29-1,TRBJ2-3,CSAILTSGGATDTQYF,TGCAGCGCCATCCTTACTAGCGGGGGGGCCACAGATACGCAGTATTTT
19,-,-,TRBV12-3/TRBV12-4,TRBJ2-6,CASSSMPWDLLSGANVLTF,TGTGCTAGCAGTTCCATGCCCTGGGACTTGCTGTCTGGGGCCAACGTCCTGACTTTC
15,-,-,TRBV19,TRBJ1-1,CASSRGVPLNTEALF,TGTGCCAGTAGTAGGGGCGTCCCGTTGAACACTGAAGCTCTCTTT
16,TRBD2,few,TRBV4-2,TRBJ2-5,CASSLRTAGGIETQYF,TGTGCCAGCAGCCTCAGGACAGCGGGAGGGATAGAGACCCAGTACTTC
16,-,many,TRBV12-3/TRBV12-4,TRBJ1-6,CASSPSGGVYNSPLHF,TGTGCCAGCAGCCCGAGCGGGGGCGTCTATAATTCACCCCTCCACTTT
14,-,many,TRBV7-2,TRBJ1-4,CASSSRSANEKLFF,TGTGCCAGCAGTTCACGTTCAGCAAATGAAAAACTGTTTTTT
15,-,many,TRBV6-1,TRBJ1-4,CASSQYPSGNEKLFF,TGTGCCAGCAGCCAATACCCAAGTGGTAATGAAAAACTGTTTTTT
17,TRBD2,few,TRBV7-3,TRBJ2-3,CASSLNGASGRRNTQYF,TGTGCCAGCAGCTTAAATGGAGCTAGCGGGAGAAGGAATACGCAGTATTTT
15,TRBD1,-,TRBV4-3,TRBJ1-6,CASSQEGQSYSPLHF,TGCGCCAGCAGCCAAGAGGGACAGTCCTATTCACCCCTCCACTTT
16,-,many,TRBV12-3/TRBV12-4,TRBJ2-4,CASGLSGPLAKNIQYF,TGTGCCAGCGGGTTAAGTGGACCCTTAGCCAAAAACATTCAGTACTTC
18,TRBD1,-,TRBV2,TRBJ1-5,CASSDVRDRQRVNQPQHF,TGTGCCAGCAGTGACGTTCGGGACAGGCAGAGGGTCAATCAGCCCCAGCATTTT
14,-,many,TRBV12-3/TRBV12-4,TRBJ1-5,CASSLGTRGQPQHF,TGTGCCAGCAGTTTAGGGACACGGGGGCAGCCCCAGCATTTT
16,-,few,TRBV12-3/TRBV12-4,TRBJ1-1,CASSLGDQGRHTEAFF,TGTGCCAGCAGTTTAGGGGACCAAGGGCGTCACACTGAAGCTTTCTTT
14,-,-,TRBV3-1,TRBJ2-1,CASSQRSAVNEQFF,TGTGCCAGCAGCCAGCGATCAGCGGTCAATGAGCAGTTCTTC
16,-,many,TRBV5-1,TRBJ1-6,CASSTGQPISNSPLHF,TGCGCCAGCAGCACTGGACAGCCGATATCAAATTCACCCCTCCACTTT
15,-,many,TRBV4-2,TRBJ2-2,CASRWIGKNTGELFF,TGTGCCAGCAGATGGATAGGTAAAAACACCGGGGAGCTGTTTTTT
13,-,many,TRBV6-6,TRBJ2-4,CATGNLAKNIQYF,TGTGCCACCGGGAATCTAGCCAAAAACATTCAGTACTTC
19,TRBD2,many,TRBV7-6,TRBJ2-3,CASSLVVPPGLSLVDTQYF,TGTGCCAGCAGCTTAGTAGTTCCTCCGGGACTATCCTTGGTAGATACGCAGTATTTT
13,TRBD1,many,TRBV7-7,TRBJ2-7,CASSATTGDEQYF,TGTGCTAGCAGCGCCACGACAGGGGACGAGCAGTACTTC
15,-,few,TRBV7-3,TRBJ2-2,CASSLTVRGIGELFF,TGTGCCAGCAGCTTAACCGTCAGGGGCATCGGGGAGCTGTTTTTT
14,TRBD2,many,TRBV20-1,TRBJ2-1,CSASQGLAGDFEFF,TGCAGTGCTAGTCAGGGACTAGCGGGAGATTTTGAGTTCTTC
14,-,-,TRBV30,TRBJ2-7,CAWSVWQNYYEQYF,TGTGCCTGGAGTGTCTGGCAGAACTACTACGAGCAGTACTTC
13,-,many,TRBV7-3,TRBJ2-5,CASSLHKTGTQYF,TGTGCCAGCAGCTTACACAAAACCGGGACCCAGTACTTC
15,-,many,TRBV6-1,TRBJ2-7,CASSEYRKASYEQYF,TGTGCCAGCAGTGAATACCGCAAGGCCTCCTACGAGCAGTACTTC
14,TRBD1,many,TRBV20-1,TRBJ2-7,CSARGADRVYEQYF,TGCAGTGCACGAGGGGCGGACAGGGTCTACGAGCAGTACTTC
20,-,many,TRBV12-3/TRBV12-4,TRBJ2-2,CASSSYSVGAGLGYAGELFF,TGTGCCAGCAGTTCTTACTCAGTTGGGGCAGGTTTGGGATACGCCGGGGAGCTGTTTTTT
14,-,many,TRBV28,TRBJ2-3,CASSLPARVDTQYF,TGTGCCAGCAGTTTGCCCGCCAGGGTAGATACGCAGTATTTT
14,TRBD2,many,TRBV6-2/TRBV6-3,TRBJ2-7,CASSALAASYEQYF,TGTGCCAGCAGTGCACTAGCGGCCTCCTACGAGCAGTACTTC
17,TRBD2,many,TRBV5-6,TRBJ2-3,CASSWQSGGEWTDTQYF,TGTGCCAGCAGCTGGCAAAGCGGGGGGGAGTGGACAGATACGCAGTATTTT
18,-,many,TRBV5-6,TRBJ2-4,CASSLASVAALAKNIQYF,TGTGCCAGCAGCTTGGCCTCTGTAGCAGCTCTAGCCAAAAACATTCAGTACTTC
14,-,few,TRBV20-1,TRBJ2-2,CSANIGANTGELFF,TGCAGTGCTAACATCGGGGCCAACACCGGGGAGCTGTTTTTT
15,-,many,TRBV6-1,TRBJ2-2,CASSRTGKNTGELFF,TGTGCCAGCAGTCGCACCGGCAAGAACACCGGGGAGCTGTTTTTT
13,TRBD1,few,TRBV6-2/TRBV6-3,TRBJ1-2,CASSYSTGPRYTF,TGTGCCAGCAGTTACTCGACAGGGCCGCGCTACACCTTC
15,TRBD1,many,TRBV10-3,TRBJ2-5,CATNTGTGGGETQYF,TGTGCCACAAACACCGGGACAGGGGGCGGCGAGACCCAGTACTTC
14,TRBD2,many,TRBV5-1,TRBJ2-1,CASSKTSPWWEQFF,TGCGCCAGCAGCAAGACTAGCCCGTGGTGGGAGCAGTTCTTC
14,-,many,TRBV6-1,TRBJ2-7,CASSHSGSGYEQYF,TGTGCCAGCAGTCACAGCGGATCTGGATACGAGCAGTACTTC
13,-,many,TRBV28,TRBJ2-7,CASRPRGNYEQYF,TGTGCCAGCAGACCCAGGGGCAACTACGAGCAGTACTTC
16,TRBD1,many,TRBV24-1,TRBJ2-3,CATSRGRQGRTDTQYF,TGTGCCACCAGTCGAGGGCGACAGGGAAGAACAGATACGCAGTATTTT
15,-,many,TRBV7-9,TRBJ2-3,CASSPDRAATDTQYF,TGTGCCAGCAGTCCGGACCGGGCCGCCACAGATACGCAGTATTTT
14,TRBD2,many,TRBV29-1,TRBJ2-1,CSVLAGLSYNEQFF,TGCAGCGTGCTAGCGGGGCTCAGCTACAATGAGCAGTTCTTC
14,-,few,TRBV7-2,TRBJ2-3,CASSQPGRTDTQYF,TGTGCCAGCAGTCAACCGGGGCGCACAGATACGCAGTATTTT
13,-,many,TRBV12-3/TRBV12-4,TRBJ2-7,CASSSRRTYEQYF,TGTGCCAGCAGTTCCCGACGGACCTACGAGCAGTACTTC
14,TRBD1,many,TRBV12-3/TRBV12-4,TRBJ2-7,CASSPTGGRYEQYF,TGTGCCAGCAGTCCGACAGGGGGCAGGTACGAGCAGTACTTC
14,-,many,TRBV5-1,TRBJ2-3,CASNGGWRTDTQYF,TGCGCCAGCAACGGCGGGTGGCGCACAGATACGCAGTATTTT
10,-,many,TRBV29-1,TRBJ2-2,CSLGHGELFF,TGCAGCTTAGGTCACGGGGAGCTGTTTTTT
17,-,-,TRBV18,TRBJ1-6,CASSPRGPSISDSPLHF,TGTGCCAGCTCACCCCGGGGCCCGTCTATATCGGATTCACCCCTCCACTTT
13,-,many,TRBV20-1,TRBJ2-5,CSVLLTREETQYF,TGCAGTGTTTTGTTGACTAGAGAAGAGACCCAGTACTTC
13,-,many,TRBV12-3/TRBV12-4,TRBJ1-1,CASTSTEDTEAFF,TGTGCCAGCACCTCGACGGAGGACACTGAAGCTTTCTTT
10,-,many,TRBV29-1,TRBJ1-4,CSVEDEKLFF,TGCAGCGTTGAGGATGAAAAACTGTTTTTT
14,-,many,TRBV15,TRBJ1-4,CATSTGGEREKLFF,TGTGCCACCAGCACAGGAGGGGAGCGTGAAAAACTGTTTTTT
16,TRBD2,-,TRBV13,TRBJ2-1,CASSSKAGVSYNEQFF,TGTGCCAGCAGCTCCAAAGCGGGAGTGAGCTACAATGAGCAGTTCTTC
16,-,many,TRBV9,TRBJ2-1,CASSAPATSSYNEQFF,TGTGCCAGCAGCGCCCCTGCTACCAGCTCCTACAATGAGCAGTTCTTC